This T cell receptor beta chain came from a study of blood T cell repertoires in COVID-19. Study overall: The study drew acute and convalescent COVID-19 samples from the United States, Italy and Spain. Sample material is recorded as cDNA or gDNA derived from T cells, B-cell-depleted T cells, or PBMCs.

The protocol was immunoSEQ multiplex PCR, while the TCRdb copy is restricted to in-frame clones and leaves out a portion. The sample has over 35,000 clones, roughly nine tenths seen once. CDR1 SGHVS and CDR2 FQNEAQ come from the germline V gene. V was clipped by 3 bases and J by 5 bases, with 14 bases between them. The CDR3 runs to 15 residues. Source material: peripheral blood. This clonotype originated in a man aged 50-60 years with active COVID-19. The V call is TRBV7-8, the J call TRBJ1-5; perhaps TRBD1 as D (5 bases). The CDR3 coding sequence is TGTGCCAGCAGCTTCGGGGGTGGGGACGATCAGCCCCAGCATTTT. Translating it yields CASSFGGGDDQPQHF.